The rows below give T cell receptor beta chains drawn from one sample of a study of CD8+ T cells in alopecia areata. Using immunoSEQ multiplex PCR, the repertoire was profiled, and TCRdb retains in-frame clones only, with some absent. The sample holds 150,000 to 200,000 clones, roughly 66% seen once. Sample: CD8+ T cells sorted from blood, taken at week 0. These receptors were obtained from a human donor with alopecia areata. Each CDR3 is given with its conserved first and last residue. The order of the fields is D gene, J gene, V gene, clone size, CDR3 protein, CDR3 DNA. A D gene is named only where the DNA matches it firmly. Expanded clones are given a class, and other clones once, few, many or no size at all.

-	TRBJ2-3	TRBV30	-	CASKQGVRTDTQYF	TGTGCCTCCAAACAGGGTGTGAGGACAGATACGCAGTATTTT
-	TRBJ1-2	TRBV2	once	CASSERRDLVYGYTF	TGTGCCAGCAGTGAAAGGAGGGACCTGGTGTATGGCTACACCTTC
-	TRBJ1-5	TRBV9	once	CASSETSTNQPQHF	TGTGCCAGCAGCGAAACATCGACCAATCAGCCCCAGCATTTT
-	TRBJ1-2	TRBV29-1	-	CSVRRTAANYGYTF	TGCAGCGTCCGCCGGACAGCAGCTAACTATGGCTACACCTTC
TRBD2	TRBJ2-7	TRBV6-1	once	CASQRGYYEQYF	TGTGCCAGCCAGCGGGGCTACTACGAGCAGTACTTC
TRBD1	TRBJ1-6	TRBV28	-	CASSLTGGHNSPLHF	TGTGCCAGCAGTTTGACAGGGGGCCACAATTCACCCCTCCACTTT
TRBD1	TRBJ2-7	TRBV23-1	few	CASSPCLPVDRGRGEQYF	TGCGCCAGCAGTCCCTGCCTACCGGTTGACAGGGGGCGCGGCGAGCAGTACTTC
-	TRBJ2-7	TRBV30	-	CAWEIGAGSYEQYF	TGTGCCTGGGAAATTGGGGCAGGGTCCTACGAGCAGTACTTC
TRBD2	TRBJ2-1	TRBV5-1	-	CASRGSGGYNEQFF	TGCGCCAGCAGGGGTAGCGGGGGCTACAATGAGCAGTTCTTC
TRBD2	TRBJ2-5	TRBV11-1	-	CASSSWTSGGFQETQYF	TGTGCCAGCAGCTCCTGGACTAGCGGGGGGTTCCAAGAGACCCAGTACTTC
-	TRBJ2-6	TRBV30	-	CAWTRWELGANVLTF	TGTGCCTGGACCCGATGGGAACTGGGGGCCAACGTCCTGACTTTC
-	TRBJ1-1	TRBV5-1	-	CASSSVVGNTEAFF	TGCGCCAGCAGCTCCGTCGTCGGGAACACTGAAGCTTTCTTT
-	TRBJ2-4	TRBV13	-	CASSLREAKNIQYF	TGTGCCAGCAGCTTAAGGGAGGCCAAAAACATTCAGTACTTC
TRBD2	TRBJ2-1	TRBV5-6	-	CASSLLTSDNEQFF	TGTGCCAGCAGCTTATTAACTAGCGACAATGAGCAGTTCTTC
-	TRBJ2-1	TRBV2	few	CASSDPRSKLF	TGTGCCAGCAGCGACCCGAGAAGCAAGCTCTTC
-	TRBJ1-1	TRBV2	-	CASSELFVANTEAFF	TGTGCCAGCAGTGAACTGTTCGTGGCGAACACTGAAGCTTTCTTT
-	TRBJ2-3	TRBV7-3	-	CASSGTPGLTDTQYF	TGTGCCAGCAGCGGGACGCCGGGACTCACAGATACGCAGTATTTT
TRBD1	TRBJ2-7	TRBV7-6	-	CASSSQGDPSYEQYF	TGTGCCAGCAGCTCGCAGGGGGACCCCTCCTACGAGCAGTACTTC
-	TRBJ1-2	TRBV25-1	few	CATPGEADLFNYGYTF	TGTGCCACCCCGGGAGAGGCGGACCTCTTTAACTATGGCTACACCTTC
TRBD1	TRBJ2-3	TRBV13	-	CASSTWDRGTDTQYF	TGTGCCAGCAGCACCTGGGACAGGGGAACAGATACGCAGTATTTT
TRBD1	TRBJ2-1	TRBV14	-	CASSPWDSIYNEQFF	TGTGCCAGCAGCCCATGGGACAGCATCTACAATGAGCAGTTCTTC
TRBD2	TRBJ2-2	TRBV5-1	-	CASSGGLAGELFF	TGCGCCAGCAGCGGGGGACTAGCGGGGGAGCTGTTTTTT
-	TRBJ2-7	TRBV2	once	CASATFSYEQYF	TGTGCCAGTGCCACTTTCTCATACGAGCAGTACTTC
-	TRBJ2-7	TRBV25-1	-	CASSGDSSYEQYF	TGTGCCAGCAGTGGTGACAGCTCCTACGAGCAGTACTTC
-	TRBJ1-2	TRBV27	few	CASSSPGEGYTF	TGTGCCAGCAGTTCCCCGGGGGAGGGCTACACCTTC
TRBD1	TRBJ1-2	TRBV4-1	-	CASSDRVGGYTF	TGCGCCAGCAGCGACAGGGTGGGAGGCTACACCTTC
-	TRBJ1-2	TRBV6-5	-	CASSYDLSGSAYGYTF	TGTGCCAGCAGTTACGATCTCTCGGGTTCGGCCTATGGCTACACCTTC
-	TRBJ2-5	TRBV27	few	CASSLTTNQETQYF	TGTGCCAGCAGTCTAACGACAAACCAAGAGACCCAGTACTTC